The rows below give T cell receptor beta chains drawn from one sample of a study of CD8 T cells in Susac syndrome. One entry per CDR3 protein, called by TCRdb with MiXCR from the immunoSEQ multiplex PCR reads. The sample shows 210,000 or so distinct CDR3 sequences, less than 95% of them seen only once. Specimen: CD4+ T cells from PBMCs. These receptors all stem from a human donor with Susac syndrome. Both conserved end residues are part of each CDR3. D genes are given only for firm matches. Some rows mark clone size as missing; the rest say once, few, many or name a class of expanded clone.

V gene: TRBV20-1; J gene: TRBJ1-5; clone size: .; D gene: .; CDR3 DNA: TGCAGTGCTCCGGGAGGGCGGTCCCCCCTGGGTAGCAATCAGCCCCAGCATTTT; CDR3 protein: CSAPGGRSPLGSNQPQHF
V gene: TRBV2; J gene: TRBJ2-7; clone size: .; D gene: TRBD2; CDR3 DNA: TGTGCCAGCAGTGGGGGTAGCGGGGCGACCTACGAGCAGTACTTC; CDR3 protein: CASSGGSGATYEQYF
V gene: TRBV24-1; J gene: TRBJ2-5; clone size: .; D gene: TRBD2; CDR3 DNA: TGTGCCACCAGTAGCGGGGGGCTGTACCAAGAGACCCAGTACTTC; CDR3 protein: CATSSGGLYQETQYF
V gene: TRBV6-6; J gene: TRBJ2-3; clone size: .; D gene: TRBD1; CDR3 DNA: TGTGCCACCCTGAACCCAGGGGGTGATGATACGCAGTATTTT; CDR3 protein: CATLNPGGDDTQYF
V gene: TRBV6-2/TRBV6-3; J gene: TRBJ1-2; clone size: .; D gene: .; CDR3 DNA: TGTGCCAGCAACGAGACACCGAACTATGGCTACACCTTC; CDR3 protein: CASNETPNYGYTF
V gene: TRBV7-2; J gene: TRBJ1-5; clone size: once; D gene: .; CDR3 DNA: TGTGCCAGCAGCTTAGGGTTTAATCAGCCCCAGCATTTT; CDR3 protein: CASSLGFNQPQHF
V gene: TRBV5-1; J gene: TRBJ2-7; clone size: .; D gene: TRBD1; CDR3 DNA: TGCGCCAGCAGTCGCCTACAGGGGAGCTCCTACGAGCAGTACTTC; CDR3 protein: CASSRLQGSSYEQYF
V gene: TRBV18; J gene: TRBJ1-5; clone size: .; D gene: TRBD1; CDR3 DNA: TGTGCCAGCTCATCGGGACAGGAGGGCCAGCCCCAGCATTTT; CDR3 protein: CASSSGQEGQPQHF
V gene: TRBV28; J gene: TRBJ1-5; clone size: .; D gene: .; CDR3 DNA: TGTGCCAGCACTATTTCTGAACAGCCCCAGCATTTT; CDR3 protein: CASTISEQPQHF
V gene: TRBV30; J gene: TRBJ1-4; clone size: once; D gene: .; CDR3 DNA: TGTGCCTGGAGCCTCAGCGCGGGGGAAAAACTGTTTTTT; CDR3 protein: CAWSLSAGEKLFF
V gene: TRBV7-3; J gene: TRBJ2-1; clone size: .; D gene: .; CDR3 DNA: TGTGCCAGCAGCCTCACCGCCGGCTCCTACAATGAGCAGTTCTTC; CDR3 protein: CASSLTAGSYNEQFF
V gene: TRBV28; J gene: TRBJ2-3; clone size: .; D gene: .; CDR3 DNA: TGTGCCAGCAGCACGGGGCAGGCAGGTTTCACAGATACGCAGTATTTT; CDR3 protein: CASSTGQAGFTDTQYF
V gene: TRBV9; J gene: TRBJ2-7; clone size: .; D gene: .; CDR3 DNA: TGTGCCAGCAGCGTACGACAGGAGAGCTCCTACGAGCAGTACTTC; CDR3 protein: CASSVRQESSYEQYF
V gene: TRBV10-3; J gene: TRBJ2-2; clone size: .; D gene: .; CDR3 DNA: TGTGCCACACGGACAGAGACGAATACCGGGGAGCTGTTTTTT; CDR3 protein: CATRTETNTGELFF
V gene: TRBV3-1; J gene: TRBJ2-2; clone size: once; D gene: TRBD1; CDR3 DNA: TGTGCCAGCAGCCACCTGGACAGGGGGCCCGGGGAGCTGTTTTTT; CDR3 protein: CASSHLDRGPGELFF
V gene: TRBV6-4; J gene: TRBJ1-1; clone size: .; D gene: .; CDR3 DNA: TGTGCCAGCAGGCAGGGAGTGAACACTGAAGCTTTCTTT; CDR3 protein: CASRQGVNTEAFF
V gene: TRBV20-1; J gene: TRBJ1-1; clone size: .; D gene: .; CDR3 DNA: TGCAGTGTTAGAGTGCAGGGCAGGGCGAGAGGCACTGAAGCTTTCTTT; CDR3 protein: CSVRVQGRARGTEAFF
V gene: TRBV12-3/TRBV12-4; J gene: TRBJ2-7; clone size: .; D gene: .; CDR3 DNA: TGTGCCAGCAGTTTCTCAGGGTCCGACGAGCAGTACTTC; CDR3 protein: CASSFSGSDEQYF
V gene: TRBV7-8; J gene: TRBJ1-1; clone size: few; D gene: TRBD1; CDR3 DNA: TGTGCCAGCAGCTTAACAGGGGGGAACACTGAAGCTTTCTTT; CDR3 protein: CASSLTGGNTEAFF
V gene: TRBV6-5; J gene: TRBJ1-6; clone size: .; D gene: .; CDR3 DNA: TGTGCCAGCAGTTTCCATGCGCTCGACAGCCCCTATAATTCACCCCTCCACTTT; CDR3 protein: CASSFHALDSPYNSPLHF
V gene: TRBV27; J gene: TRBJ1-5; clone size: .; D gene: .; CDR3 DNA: TGTGCCAGCAGTTTATTCGGGGATCAGCCCCAGCATTTT; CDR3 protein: CASSLFGDQPQHF
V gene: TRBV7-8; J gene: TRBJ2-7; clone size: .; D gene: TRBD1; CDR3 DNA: TGTGCCAGCAGCCTTTCGACAGGGGCCGTGCAGTACTTC; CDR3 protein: CASSLSTGAVQYF
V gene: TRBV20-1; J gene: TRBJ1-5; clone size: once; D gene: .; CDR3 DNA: TGCAGTGCTAGGACCCCAGGGAGCAATCAGCCCCAGCATTTT; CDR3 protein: CSARTPGSNQPQHF
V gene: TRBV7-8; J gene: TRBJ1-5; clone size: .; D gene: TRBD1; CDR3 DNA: TGTGCCAGCAGCGCCCGCAGACAGGGGATCGTTCAGCCCCAGCATTTT; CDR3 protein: CASSARRQGIVQPQHF
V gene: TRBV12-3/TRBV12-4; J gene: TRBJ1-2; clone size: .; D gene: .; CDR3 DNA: TGTGCCAGCAGTCTAGGGGAGGGTGGCTACACCTTC; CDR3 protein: CASSLGEGGYTF
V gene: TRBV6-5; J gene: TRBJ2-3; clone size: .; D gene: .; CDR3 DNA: TGTGCCAGCAGTTACTTTGAAGCGGACACAGATACGCAGTATTTT; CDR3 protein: CASSYFEADTDTQYF
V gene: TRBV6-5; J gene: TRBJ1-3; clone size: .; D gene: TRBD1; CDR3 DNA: TGTGCCAGCCGGGACAGGGGAGGGGGAAACACCATATATTTT; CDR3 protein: CASRDRGGGNTIYF
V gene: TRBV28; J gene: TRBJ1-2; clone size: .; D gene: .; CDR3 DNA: TGTGCCAGCTCTTTTCCGGGAGGAGGCTACACCTTC; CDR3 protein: CASSFPGGGYTF
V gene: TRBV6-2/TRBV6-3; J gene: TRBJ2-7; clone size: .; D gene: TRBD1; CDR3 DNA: TGTGCCAGCGAACGAGGACAGGGATACTCCTACGAGCAGTACTTC; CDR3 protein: CASERGQGYSYEQYF
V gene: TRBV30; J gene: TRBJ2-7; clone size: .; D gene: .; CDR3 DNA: TGTGCCTGGAGTGTCCGGGGACACACGAGCTACGAGCAGTACTTC; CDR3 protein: CAWSVRGHTSYEQYF
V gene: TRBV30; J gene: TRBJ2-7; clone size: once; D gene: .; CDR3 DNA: TGTGCCTGGACCTCGGGACAAGGGAATTACGAGCAGTACTTC; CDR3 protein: CAWTSGQGNYEQYF
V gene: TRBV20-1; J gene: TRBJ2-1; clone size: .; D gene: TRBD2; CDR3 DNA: TGCAGTGCTAGAGCCGGGGAAGCGGGGCCATACAATGAGCAGTTCTTC; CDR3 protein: CSARAGEAGPYNEQFF
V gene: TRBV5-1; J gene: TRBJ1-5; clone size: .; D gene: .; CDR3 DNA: TGCGCCAGCAGCTTGGATGGGGGAGGTGGAAATCAGCCCCAGCATTTT; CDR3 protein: CASSLDGGGGNQPQHF
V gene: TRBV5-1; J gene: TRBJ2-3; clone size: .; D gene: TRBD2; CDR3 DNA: TGCGCCAGCAGCCCTGGGACTAGCGGGGGGCACGGGGATACGCAGTATTTT; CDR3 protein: CASSPGTSGGHGDTQYF
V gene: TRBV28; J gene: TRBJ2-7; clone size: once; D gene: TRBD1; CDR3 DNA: TGTGCCAGCAGTTTGTCAGGGGGCGACGCCTACGAGCAGTACTTC; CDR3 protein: CASSLSGGDAYEQYF
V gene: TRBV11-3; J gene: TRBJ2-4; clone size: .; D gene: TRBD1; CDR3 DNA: TGTGCCAGCAGCCTAGAGGGGCAGGGGGACATTCAGTACTTC; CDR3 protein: CASSLEGQGDIQYF
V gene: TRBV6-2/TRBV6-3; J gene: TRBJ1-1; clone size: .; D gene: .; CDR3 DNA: TGTGCCAGCTTGGGTCGGGCTGAAGCTTTCTTT; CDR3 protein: CASLGRAEAFF